Each of the 29 T cell receptor beta chains below was sequenced from the same sample in a study of OX40 agonist ivuxolimab in advanced cancers. The repertoire was sequenced with immunoSEQ multiplex PCR; TCRdb's copy has only in-frame clones and lacks some. The repertoire includes over 70,000 clones, approximately 90% of them detected once, and about 1.5% sits in the top ten. This material consisted of CD4+ or CD8+ T cells sorted from blood, taken in a trial of the OX40 agonist ivuxolimab. These receptor sequences come from an adult with an advanced solid tumor such as melanoma, head and neck, liver or kidney cancer.

V and J are TRBV7-9 and TRBJ2-7, with 8 nucleotides matching TRBD1. V was pared by 7 bases and J by 1 base, with 12 bases of the junction left unmatched. This CDR3 spans 16 amino acids. In germline, CDR1 is SEHNR, CDR2 FQNEAQ (reference sequence). CDR3 sequence (DNA): TGTGCCAGCATCGCCTCCGGGCAGGGGGCTTCCTACGAGCAGTACTTC. Translating gives CASIASGQGASYEQYF. Together with reference TRBV7-9 and TRBJ2-7, the CDR3 gives the full variable domain: DTGVSQNPRHKITKRGQNVTFRCDPISEHNRLYWYRQTLGQGPEFLTYFQNEAQLEKSRLLSDRFSAERPKGSFSTLEIQRTEQGDSAMYLCASIASGQGASYEQYFGPGTRLTVT.

This chain uses TRBV5-1 with TRBJ2-7; 9 bases agree with TRBD1. Germline V gene lookup returns CDR1 SGHRS and CDR2 YFSETQ. CDR3 length: 15 amino acids. With 7 bases clipped from V and 7 bases from J, the junction kept 15 bases outside the gene matches. The DNA of the CDR3 is TGCGCCAGCCGCCCCGGGACAGGGCCTGGAGAGGAGCAGTACTTC. Protein sequence: CASRPGTGPGEEQYF.

The J gene is TRBJ1-2, the V gene TRBV19, with 8 bases fitting TRBD1. V lost 4 bases to trimming and J lost 2 bases; unmatched junction nucleotides: 6. Germline V gene sequence: CDR1 LNHDA, CDR2 SQIVND (reference sequence). The CDR3 extends over 15 amino acids. This CDR3 reads CASSTRDRTNYGYTF. Written as DNA, the CDR3 is TGTGCCAGTAGTACCCGGGACAGGACAAACTATGGCTACACCTTC.

This clone was recorded a few times. The rearrangement uses TRBV27 and TRBJ2-1; D ambiguous. Trimming took 5 bases from V and 10 from J, leaving 9 bases between them. The CDR3 spans 11 residues. Germline values: CDR1 MNHEY, CDR2 SMNVEV (reference sequence). CDR3 DNA sequence: TGTGCCAGCAGTCGATATGACGAGCAGTTCTTC. This sequence encodes CASSRYDEQFF.

The chain joins TRBV14 to TRBJ2-5; 7 nucleotides line up with TRBD1. The DNA end lines up better with TRBJ2-7; the J call may be wrong. CDR3 length: 15 residues. Germline V gives CDR1 SGHDN, CDR2 FVKESK. The CDR3 spells CASSQVLGQPYEQYF. DNA for the CDR3: TGTGCCAGCAGCCAAGTACTGGGACAGCCCTACGAGCAGTACTTC.

The chain has TRBV11-2 and TRBJ1-5; D is perhaps TRBD1 (5 bases). The CDR3 covers 16 residues. Trimming pared 3 bases from V and 5 bases from J, leaving 17 bases between. The germline gives CDR1 SGHAT, CDR2 FQNNGV. CDR3 nucleotides: TGTGCCAGCAGCTTGACCGGTTCCCGGGGGGATCAGCCCCAGCATTTT. Translated: CASSLTGSRGDQPQHF.

This clone was observed a single time. The chain recombines TRBV27 with TRBJ1-2, with D unclear. V was shortened by 6 bases and J by 4 bases, with 12 bases between the two germline ends. This CDR3 comprises 13 residues. Germline CDR1 reads MNHEY; CDR2 reads SMNVEV (reference sequence). The CDR3 here is CASRPSLGYGYTF. CDR3 DNA: TGTGCCAGCAGACCTTCTCTCGGCTATGGCTACACCTTC.

The CDR3 coding sequence is TGTGCCAGCAGCTTACAGGGGGCGCCGGGGGGCTATGGCTACACCTTC. Translating it yields CASSLQGAPGGYGYTF. The V gene is TRBV9, the J gene TRBJ1-2; TRBD1 aligns across 9 bases. The junction had 11 bases not matched to a gene; V was cut back by 4 bases and J by 4 bases. The germline V gene encodes CDR1 SGDLS and CDR2 YYNGEE. This CDR3 spans 16 amino acids.

The chain couples TRBV11-2 to TRBJ1-5, with 10 bases matching TRBD1. CDR3 size: 16 residues. Germline loops: CDR1 SGHAT, CDR2 FQNNGV. After removal of 3 bases from V and 4 bases from J, the junction contained 6 bases not matched to a gene. The DNA for the CDR3 is TGTGCCAGCAGCTTGTGGGGACAGGGGAGGAATCAGCCCCAGCATTTT. The encoded protein is CASSLWGQGRNQPQHF.

V usage is TRBV5-1 and J usage is TRBJ2-2; 8 nucleotides line up with TRBD1. Trimming cost V 4 bases and J 5 bases; bases outside gene matches: 7. The CDR3 contains 15 residues. In germline, CDR1 is SGHRS, CDR2 YFSETQ. Here the CDR3 DNA reads TGCGCCAGCAGCCCCTGGACAGGGCGGACCGGGGAGCTGTTTTTT. Translation gives CASSPWTGRTGELFF. The full variable domain, its missing parts supplied by reference TRBV5-1 and TRBJ2-2, is KAGVTQTPRYLIKTRGQQVTLSCSPISGHRSVSWYQQTPGQGLQFLFEYFSETQRNKGNFPGRFSGRQFSNSRSEMNVSTLELGDSALYLCASSPWTGRTGELFFGEGSRLTVL.

This clone was picked up a small number of times. The chain employs TRBV7-8 and TRBJ1-2; maybe TRBD1 (5 bases). The CDR3 has 16 residues. V was clipped by 5 bases and J by 1 base, with 17 bases between them. The germline V gene has CDR1 SGHVS and CDR2 FQNEAQ. DNA for the CDR3: TGTGCCAGCAGCCCCCGACAGACCAACTTTAACTATGGCTACACCTTC. Translating it yields CASSPRQTNFNYGYTF.

This chain joins TRBV6-1 and TRBJ2-7; TRBD2 is a possible D gene (5 bases). The germline gives CDR1 MNHNS, CDR2 SASEGT. The CDR3 has 14 residues. V was trimmed by 5 bases and J by 3 bases, leaving 14 bases between them. The CDR3 region has the DNA TGTGCCAGCAGTCGGACGGGTCGGGGCTACGAGCAGTACTTC. This encodes CASSRTGRGYEQYF.

J is TRBJ2-7 and V is TRBV7-7, with TRBD1 matching over 7 bases. The CDR3 contains 14 residues. From germline, CDR1 is SSHAT and CDR2 FNYEAQ (reference sequence). The junction had 9 bases not matched to a gene; V was cut back by 5 bases and J by 5 bases. The CDR3 DNA is TGTGCCAGCAGCCCCGGGACAGATGGGAACGAGCAGTACTTC. Encoded protein: CASSPGTDGNEQYF.

The V gene is TRBV7-2, the J gene TRBJ2-1, with TRBD1 matching 12 bases. Germline V gene sequence: CDR1 SGHTA, CDR2 FQGNSA. CDR3 length: 18 amino acids. With 1 base clipped from V and 7 bases from J, the junction kept 11 bases outside the gene matches. In DNA form, the CDR3 reads TGTGCCAGCAGCTTAGAGGGGACAGGGGGCGCTTCAGGGAATGAGCAGTTCTTC. Protein product: CASSLEGTGGASGNEQFF. The full variable domain, in which reference TRBV7-2 and TRBJ2-1 provide the parts outside the CDR3, is GAGVSQSPSNKVTEKGKDVELRCDPISGHTALYWYRQSLGQGLEFLIYFQGNSAPDKSGLPSDRFSAERTGGSVSTLTIQRTQQEDSAVYLCASSLEGTGGASGNEQFFGPGTRLTVL.

V and J are TRBV18 and TRBJ1-2, with 7 positions matching TRBD1. Trimming cost V 2 bases and J 4 bases; bases outside gene matches: 10. The CDR3 extends over 16 amino acids. CDR1 is KGHSH, CDR2 LQKENI, per germline. The CDR3 sequence: CASSPVSTGQPYGYTF. The CDR3 DNA follows: TGTGCCAGCTCACCAGTCAGCACGGGACAGCCCTATGGCTACACCTTC.

This chain uses TRBV5-1 with TRBJ2-1; D might be TRBD2 (5 bases). Per germline, CDR1 SGHRS and CDR2 YFSETQ. This CDR3 spans 15 amino acids. Trimming took off 4 bases at V and 5 bases at J, with 16 bases between the two ends. DNA of the CDR3: TGCGCCAGCAGCACCGACTACGGAGCCCACAATGAGCAGTTCTTC. It translates to CASSTDYGAHNEQFF.

V is TRBV27 and J is TRBJ1-5; weak D call: TRBD1 (5 bases). The CDR3 runs 16 residues. The germline V gene has CDR1 MNHEY and CDR2 SMNVEV (reference sequence). V gave up 6 bases and J gave up 2 bases, with 17 bases separating them. CDR3: CASRGGGDPGNQPQHF. CDR3 coding DNA: TGTGCCAGCAGGGGGGGAGGGGACCCTGGCAATCAGCCCCAGCATTTT.

This clone has just a few counts. The chain is built from TRBV19 and TRBJ1-5, with 9 bases fitting TRBD1. The V segment lost 5 bases and the J segment 4 bases; nucleotides outside the gene matches: 3. Germline-derived CDR1 and CDR2 are LNHDA and SQIVND (reference sequence). CDR3 length equals 14 residues. The CDR3 bases are TGTGCCAGTAGTCCCGACAGGGGGAATCAGCCCCAGCATTTT. Residues: CASSPDRGNQPQHF.

This clone has just one count. This rearrangement joins TRBV6-5 to TRBJ1-6, with a possible D match to TRBD1 (5 bases). Germline loops: CDR1 MNHEY, CDR2 SVGAGI. This CDR3 has 15 residues. Trimming took 5 bases from V and 3 from J, leaving 11 bases between them. CDR3 sequence reads: CASSRGTDYNSPLHF. The CDR3 DNA is TGTGCCAGCAGTCGCGGGACGGACTATAATTCACCCCTCCACTTT.

In this sample, this clone turned up many times. The chain employs TRBV7-8 and TRBJ1-6; 8 bases are shared with TRBD1. In germline, CDR1 is SGHVS, CDR2 FQNEAQ. The trim removed 1 base at V and 7 bases at J, leaving 0 bases unmatched. This CDR3 comprises 14 residues. The chain's CDR3 is CASSLGDRNSPLHF. For the CDR3, the DNA is TGTGCCAGCAGCTTAGGGGACAGGAATTCACCCCTCCACTTT. The whole variable domain, remainder taken from reference TRBV7-8 and TRBJ1-6, is GAGVSQSPRYKVAKRGQDVALRCDPISGHVSLFWYQQALGQGPEFLTYFQNEAQLDKSGLPSDRFFAERPEGSVSTLKIQRTQQEDSAVYLCASSLGDRNSPLHFGNGTRLTVT.

This clone was counted at least ten times. The genes are TRBV12-5 and TRBJ2-2, with 9 bases aligning to TRBD1. Trimming removed 1 base from V and 4 bases from J; junction bases left unmatched: 1. From germline, CDR1 is LGHNT and CDR2 FRNRAP. The CDR3 is 15 amino acids. The CDR3: CASGLDRGRTGELFF. The CDR3 DNA follows: TGTGCTAGTGGTTTGGACAGGGGGCGCACCGGGGAGCTGTTTTTT.

This chain uses TRBV14 with TRBJ1-4, with no clear D. Germline V gene sequence: CDR1 SGHDN, CDR2 FVKESK. This CDR3 contains 14 residues. With 1 base removed from V and 7 bases from J, the gap between germline ends came to 10 bases. The CDR3 is CASSQAVSPEKLFF. CDR3 sequence (DNA): TGTGCCAGCAGCCAAGCTGTCTCCCCTGAAAAACTGTTTTTT. Variable domain in full (rest from reference TRBV14 and TRBJ1-4): EAGVTQFPSHSVIEKGQTVTLRCDPISGHDNLYWYRRVMGKEIKFLLHFVKESKQDESGMPNNRFLAERTGGTYSTLKVQPAELEDSGVYFCASSQAVSPEKLFFGSGTQLSVL.

This sequence joins TRBV19 and TRBJ2-2, with 10 bases aligning to TRBD1. The CDR3 totals 17 residues. Germline CDR1 LNHDA, CDR2 SQIVND (reference sequence). Trimming at V came to 10 bases and at J to 2 bases, leaving 13 bases not matched to a gene. CDR3 region: CATLTGGHTLNTGELFF. DNA of the CDR3: TGTGCCACGTTGACAGGGGGCCACACCCTTAACACCGGGGAGCTGTTTTTT.

In this sample, this clone turned up once. The chain couples TRBV6-5 to TRBJ2-7; TRBD1 aligns across 11 bases. The CDR3 sequence is 15 residues long. V was clipped by 5 bases and J by 5 bases; unmatched bases: 8. Germline CDR1 is MNHEY and CDR2 is SVGAGI. Written as DNA, the CDR3 is TGTGCCAGCAGTCCGTGGACAGGGGGCGGCAACGAGCAGTACTTC. Translating gives CASSPWTGGGNEQYF.

The genes are TRBV6-5 and TRBJ2-7; 7 nucleotides align to TRBD2. J lost 3 bases, V lost 2 bases, and 4 bases had no gene match. The CDR3 is made up of 14 amino acids. Germline values: CDR1 MNHEY, CDR2 SVGAGI. CDR3 coding DNA: TGTGCCAGCAGTTACGCGGGAGAATACTACGAGCAGTACTTC. This sequence encodes CASSYAGEYYEQYF.

The V and J genes are TRBV7-2 and TRBJ1-2; D perhaps matches TRBD1 (5 bases). This CDR3 spans 13 amino acids. Trimming left V 8 bases short and J 4 bases short, with 14 bases between. Germline V gene lookup returns CDR1 SGHTA and CDR2 FQGNSA. Written as DNA, the CDR3 is TGTGCCAGCGCGCGGGACCCCGGCTATGGCTACACCTTC. This translates into CASARDPGYGYTF.

This chain links TRBV15 with TRBJ2-7, with D perhaps being TRBD1 or TRBD2 (5 bases each). V lost 1 base and J lost 6, with 22 bases in between. Germline CDR1 and CDR2: LNHNV and YYDKDF (reference sequence). This CDR3 has 17 residues. CDR3 DNA: TGTGCCACCAGCAGAGGTCATGGGAGTGGGGCCCTACGCGAGCAGTACTTC. Protein sequence: CATSRGHGSGALREQYF.

The chain links TRBV2 to TRBJ2-7; D is ambiguous. V lost 1 base and J lost 12, with 16 bases in between. CDR3 length: 13 residues. CDR1 is SNHLY, CDR2 FYNNEI, per germline. The CDR3 region has the DNA TGTGCCAGCAGTGAAGACGGTTCCTACGGAGTGTACTTC. Residues: CASSEDGSYGVYF.

The count of this clone is one. This chain joins TRBV14 and TRBJ1-4, with D perhaps matching TRBD1 (6 bases). This CDR3 is 13 amino acids long. The germline V gene has CDR1 SGHDN and CDR2 FVKESK. The ends were cut back, 5 bases at V and 5 bases at J, with 9 bases in the middle. Here the CDR3 DNA reads TGTGCCAGCAGCTTGCAGGGGAATGAAAAACTGTTTTTT. Translating gives CASSLQGNEKLFF.